This T cell receptor (beta chain) stems from a study of T cell responses to AZD1222 COVID-19 vaccine. Worth noting for this clone: Its antigen remains unknown.

Study-wide results and limits: The donor group comprised mostly white British people and more females; the analysis possibly underestimated clonal diversity. Reports indicate that nearly half of spike-specific TCRs are directed at unmutated variant regions. Distributed over spike, vaccine-associated CD4 TCRs predominated at 160-218 and 743-854. Repertoire sampling happened only post peak T cell response.

Measured with immunoSEQ multiplex PCR; TCRdb has only the in-frame clones, and not every one. The table has about 120,000 clones, 85% to 90% seen once. The CDR3 spans 15 residues. The germline V gene encodes CDR1 SGHTA and CDR2 FQGTGA. The ends lost 5 bases at V and 4 bases at J; junction bases unmatched: 7. The sample here was peripheral blood, taken on day 0 of AZD1222 vaccination. The genes are TRBV7-3 and TRBJ2-2; 7 bases align to TRBD1. The receptor was derived from an adult in good health. The CDR3: CASSRDRVATGELFF. CDR3 DNA: TGTGCCAGCAGCCGCGACAGGGTGGCCACCGGGGAGCTGTTTTTT.